The T cell receptor (beta chain) under discussion was sequenced for a study of memory CD4+ T cells and cytomegalovirus serostatus. Sequencing used immunoSEQ multiplex PCR; TCRdb keeps in-frame clones, though not all of them. This table holds 35,000 to 45,000 clones, around 79% found once. The CDR3 has 15 residues. The germline CDR1 and CDR2 sequences are LNHDA and SQIVND (reference sequence). V lost 0 bases and J lost 2; bases outside the gene matches: 0. Single viable CD3+CD4+CD8-CD45RO+ cells were sorted as the memory CD4+ T cells. The receptor was derived from an adult in good health and CMV-seronegative. The chain links TRBV19 to TRBJ1-5; 8 bases match TRBD1. Sequencing was done on a sample of memory CD4+ T cells from blood. The CDR3 sequence: CASSIEDRGNQPQHF. CDR3 nucleotide sequence: TGTGCCAGTAGTATAGAGGACAGGGGCAATCAGCCCCAGCATTTT. The variable domain in full, completed from reference TRBV19 and TRBJ1-5, reads DGGITQSPKYLFRKEGQNVTLSCEQNLNHDAMYWYRQDPGQGLRLIYYSQIVNDFQKGDIAEGYSVSREKKESFPLTVTSAQKNPTAFYLCASSIEDRGNQPQHFGDGTRLSIL.